The present TCR beta chain was sequenced within a study of OX40 agonist ivuxolimab in advanced cancers. Across the whole study: Patients were treated with ivuxolimab, an agonistic anti-OX40 (CD134) antibody. Subjects had a mean age of about 61 years, with a range of roughly 20 to 79; more than 75% were male. Findings of the study overall: Clonal expansion was seen in CD4+ and CD8+ blood T cells by week 6 at 0.1 to 3.0 mg/kg.

The sampling schedule covered blood at baseline, cycle 4 day 1, and cycle 7 day 1. Trimming took 1 base from V and 3 from J, leaving 13 bases between them. Germline V CDR1 and CDR2: SQVTM, ANQGSEA. The CDR3 is 14 amino acids. Produced via immunoSEQ multiplex PCR; TCRdb's table is partial and in-frame only. The sample lists under 55,000 clones, just under 95% seen once, with approximately 25% in the top ten. In regard to this clone: Its specificity is unknown.

The chain couples TRBV29-1 to TRBJ2-7; a possible D gene is TRBD2 (6 bases). Source: CD4+ or CD8+ T cells sorted from blood, taken in a trial of the OX40 agonist ivuxolimab. This sequence originates from an adult with an advanced solid tumor such as melanoma, head and neck, liver or kidney cancer. In DNA, the CDR3 is TGCAGCGTTGAAGGCGGGGTAAGACTCTACGAGCAGTACTTC. It translates to CSVEGGVRLYEQYF.